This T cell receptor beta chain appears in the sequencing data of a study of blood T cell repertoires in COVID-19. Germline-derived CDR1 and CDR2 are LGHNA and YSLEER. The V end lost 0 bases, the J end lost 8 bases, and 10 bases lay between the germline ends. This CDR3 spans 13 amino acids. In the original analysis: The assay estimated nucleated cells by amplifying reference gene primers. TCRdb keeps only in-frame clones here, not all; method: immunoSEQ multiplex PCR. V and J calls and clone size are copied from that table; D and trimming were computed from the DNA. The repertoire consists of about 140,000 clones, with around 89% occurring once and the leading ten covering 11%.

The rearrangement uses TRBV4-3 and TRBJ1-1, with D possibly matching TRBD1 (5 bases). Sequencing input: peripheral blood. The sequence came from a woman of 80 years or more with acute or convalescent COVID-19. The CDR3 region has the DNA TGCGCCAGCAGCCAAGATACTTGGGGCGAAGCTTTCTTT. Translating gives CASSQDTWGEAFF.